Presented here are 7 T cell receptor beta chains from one specimen sequenced in a study of identical twins. TCRdb re-called the 5' RACE reads with MiXCR, one entry per CDR3 protein. This table has about 690,000 distinct CDR3 sequences, 21% appearing once. A further study also used this sample, focusing on T cells expressing NK-cell markers.

Sequencing used PBMCs. The receptors originated from a woman aged 18-29 years in good health.

This clonotype has only a few counts. V usage is TRBV9 and J usage is TRBJ2-7; D unclear. Germline-derived CDR1 and CDR2 are SGDLS and YYNGEE. This CDR3 has 13 amino acids. V was clipped by 3 bases and J by 0 bases, with 7 bases between them. The CDR3 reads CASSGKLSYEQYF. CDR3 coding DNA: TGTGCCAGCAGCGGGAAGCTCTCCTACGAGCAGTACTTC.

A few counts support this clonotype. V usage is TRBV7-9 and J usage is TRBJ2-3; 7 nucleotides align to TRBD2. Germline CDR1 is SEHNR and CDR2 is FQNEAQ (reference sequence). Trimming cost V 4 bases and J 7 bases; bases outside gene matches: 8. The CDR3 sequence is 14 residues long. The DNA of the CDR3 is TGTGCCAGCAGCTCCATGGGAGGGTTAAATACGCAGTATTTT. Protein product: CASSSMGGLNTQYF.

This clonotype occurred many times. The V call is TRBV6-2 or TRBV6-3, the J call TRBJ2-5; no reliable D call. The V gene's germline CDR1 is MNHEY and CDR2 SVGEGT. V dropped 0 bases and J dropped 3 bases, with 2 bases sitting between them. This CDR3 region has 12 residues. CDR3 coding DNA: TGTGCCAGCAGTTACTCGAAAGAGACCCAGTACTTC. Translated, it gives CASSYSKETQYF.

The V call is TRBV15, the J call TRBJ2-7, with TRBD2 matching over 7 bases. After removal of 6 bases from V and 6 bases from J, the junction contained 8 bases not matched to a gene. The CDR3 covers 13 residues. Germline values: CDR1 LNHNV, CDR2 YYDKDF (reference sequence). The DNA of the CDR3 is TGTGCCACCAGAGTCGGGAGGTACCCCGAGCAGTACTTC. Translated: CATRVGRYPEQYF.

CDR3 protein: CASSQERLPTDTQYF. The CDR3 DNA reads TGTGCCAGCAGCCAAGAGAGACTCCCCACAGATACGCAGTATTTT. This rearrangement joins TRBV4-2 to TRBJ2-3; D is unclear. V lost 0 bases and J lost 2, with 9 bases in between. The CDR3 length is 15 residues. Germline values: CDR1 LGHNA, CDR2 YNFKEQ.

This clonotype has just a few counts. The chain joins TRBV5-6 to TRBJ2-1; 10 bases align to TRBD2. There are 15 residues in the CDR3. CDR1 is SGHDT, CDR2 YYEEEE, per germline. Germline trimming cut 4 bases from V and 4 bases from J; bases unmatched to any gene: 5. Here the CDR3 DNA reads TGTGCCAGCAGCGAGGGACTAGCGCTATACAATGAGCAGTTCTTC. It translates to CASSEGLALYNEQFF.

This clonotype was recorded many times. Relative to the germline gene, one junction end is altered; a read error may explain this. The chain carries TRBV5-6 and TRBJ1-2, with TRBD1 identical over 8 bases. Germline-derived CDR1 and CDR2 are SGHDT and YYEEEE. CDR3 size: 13 residues. CDR3 DNA: TGCGCCAGCAGCTTGACAGGGGACTATGGCTACACCTTC. Encoded protein: CASSLTGDYGYTF.